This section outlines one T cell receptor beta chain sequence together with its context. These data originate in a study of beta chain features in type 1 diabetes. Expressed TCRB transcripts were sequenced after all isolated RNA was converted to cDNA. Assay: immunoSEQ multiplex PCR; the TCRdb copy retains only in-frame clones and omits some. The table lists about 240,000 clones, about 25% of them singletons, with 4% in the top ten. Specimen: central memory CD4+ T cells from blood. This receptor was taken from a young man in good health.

The CDR3 DNA is TGTGCCAGCAGCTTAGCCGGGGGCGGGAACACCGGGGAGCTGTTTTTT. It yields the protein CASSLAGGGNTGELFF. The V and J genes are TRBV7-9 and TRBJ2-2; the D gene could be TRBD1 or TRBD2 (6 bases each). Germline V gives CDR1 SEHNR, CDR2 FQNEAQ (reference sequence). The V and J ends lost 0 bases and 1 base respectively, with 9 bases between them. The CDR3 has 16 amino acids.